A single sample gave rise to the 32 T cell receptor beta chains below, sequenced in a study of T cell repertoires in cytomegalovirus infection. TCRdb processed the reads anew with MiXCR; each CDR3 protein has one entry. The profile shows 740,000 or so distinct CDR3 sequences, 35% of them singletons. Sequencing was carried out using PBMCs. The receptors were sampled from a human donor in good health (CMV status not recorded). Some clones in this sample may be carry-over from other donors' samples.

A word on this clonotype: Just one base apart from a much larger clone, this may be a read error. This rearrangement joins TRBV7-6 to TRBJ1-4, with unresolved D. This CDR3 has 16 residues. From germline, CDR1 is SGHVS and CDR2 FNYEAQ. The CDR3, as DNA: TGTGCCAGCAGCGCCGAACCCGACGGATCTAATGAACAACTGTTTTTT. As protein: CASSAEPDGSNEQLFF.

In its sample, this clonotype was seen a few times. V and J are TRBV28 and TRBJ1-2; a weak D match, TRBD1 (5 bases). The CDR3 length is 14 residues. The germline V gene has CDR1 MDHEN and CDR2 SYDVKM. V was shortened by 6 bases and J by 1 base, with 12 bases between the two germline ends. CDR3 DNA sequence: TGTGCCAGCAGCGTAGGACACCGTAACTATGGCTACACCTTC. Its protein is CASSVGHRNYGYTF.

The J gene is TRBJ1-1, the V gene TRBV7-9, with 12 nucleotides matching TRBD1. This CDR3 contains 18 residues. The germline V gene encodes CDR1 SEHNR and CDR2 FQNEAQ (reference sequence). V shed 5 bases and J 5 bases; nucleotides not matched to a gene: 15. The CDR3 DNA is TGTGCCAGCAGCCTCTCCGGGACAGGGGGCCCCCCTGGGACTGAAGCTTTCTTT. It translates to CASSLSGTGGPPGTEAFF.

This clonotype turned up a few times. This chain joins TRBV12-3 or TRBV12-4 and TRBJ2-1; 10 nucleotides match TRBD2. V gave up 4 bases and J gave up 5 bases; unmatched junction bases: 5. The CDR3 consists of 15 residues. In DNA, the CDR3 is TGTGCCAGCAGTTCCCGGACTAGCGGCAACAATGAGCAGTTCTTC. This gives the protein CASSSRTSGNNEQFF.

There are a few counts of this clonotype. The V gene is TRBV19, the J gene TRBJ1-2, with D tentatively TRBD1 (5 bases). From germline, CDR1 is LNHDA and CDR2 SQIVND (reference sequence). Between the trimmed V and J ends, which lost 4 bases and 0 bases, there was a span of 9 bases. The CDR3 spans 14 residues. CDR3 sequence: CASSTTATNYGYTF. CDR3 nucleotide sequence: TGTGCCAGTAGTACGACAGCCACTAACTATGGCTACACCTTC. The full variable domain, its missing parts supplied by reference TRBV19 and TRBJ1-2, is DGGITQSPKYLFRKEGQNVTLSCEQNLNHDAMYWYRQDPGQGLRLIYYSQIVNDFQKGDIAEGYSVSREKKESFPLTVTSAQKNPTAFYLCASSTTATNYGYTFGSGTRLTVV.

The V gene is TRBV7-9, the J gene TRBJ1-1; TRBD1 matches 8 bases. The V segment lost 6 bases and the J segment 1 base; nucleotides outside the gene matches: 7. The CDR3 has 15 residues. CDR1 is SEHNR and CDR2 is FQNEAQ in the germline V gene (reference sequence). CDR3 nucleotides: TGTGCCAGCAGTCGGACAGGGCATTCGAACACTGAAGCTTTCTTT. It yields the protein CASSRTGHSNTEAFF.

This clonotype was observed many times. The rearrangement joins TRBV7-9 to TRBJ2-3; D is undetermined. The CDR3 is 14 amino acids. Trimming removed 3 bases from V and 0 bases from J, with 7 bases in between. From germline, CDR1 is SEHNR and CDR2 FQNEAQ (reference sequence). The CDR3 nucleotides read TGTGCCAGCAGCTTTGGGCCTAGCACAGATACGCAGTATTTT. This encodes CASSFGPSTDTQYF.

This clonotype has at least ten counts. V gene TRBV7-8 combines with J gene TRBJ2-7; TRBD1 agrees at 8 bases. From germline, CDR1 is SGHVS and CDR2 FQNEAQ. Germline trimming cut 5 bases from V and 4 bases from J; bases unmatched to any gene: 7. The CDR3 contains 14 residues. The CDR3 sequence: CASSGRGQGYEQYF. The CDR3 region has the DNA TGTGCCAGCAGCGGCAGGGGGCAGGGATACGAGCAGTACTTC.

The genes are TRBV11-2 and TRBJ1-5; maybe TRBD1 (6 bases). Germline assignment: CDR1 SGHAT and CDR2 FQNNGV. CDR3 length equals 16 residues. V lost 4 bases, J lost 3 bases, and 16 bases lay in between. CDR3 nucleotides: TGTGCCAGCAGCTCCGGGGGGGGCAGGCTCAATCAGCCCCAGCATTTT. This gives the protein CASSSGGGRLNQPQHF.

In the case of this clonotype: One end of the junction varies from germline; a read error may be responsible. V usage is TRBV6-6 and J usage is TRBJ2-2; D is possibly TRBD1 (5 bases). The CDR3 runs to 16 residues. Germline CDR1 reads MNHNY; CDR2 reads SVGAGI (reference sequence). The CDR3 coding sequence is TGTGCCAGCAGTGAGGACACTGGACGGAACATCGGGGAGCTGTTTTTT. Its protein is CASSEDTGRNIGELFF.

The table lists this clonotype with a count of one. The chain couples TRBV10-3 to TRBJ1-5; tentative D call: TRBD1 (6 bases). V gave up 8 bases and J gave up 2 bases, with 19 bases separating them. The germline CDR1 and CDR2 sequences are ENHRY and SYGVKD. The CDR3 is 16 residues long. CDR3 sequence reads: CAIADSSLRGNQPQHF. The CDR3 DNA follows: TGTGCCATCGCGGACAGCTCCCTTCGGGGCAATCAGCCCCAGCATTTT.

This clonotype was seen more than once but under ten times. V usage is TRBV6-1 and J usage is TRBJ2-1; perhaps TRBD1 as D (6 bases). This CDR3 spans 15 amino acids. Deletions cut 11 bases from V and 0 bases from J, with 17 bases between. The germline V gene has CDR1 MNHNS and CDR2 SASEGT. CDR3 DNA sequence: TGTGCCCCTCCCCATCCAGGGGCCTCCTACAATGAGCAGTTCTTC. Protein product: CAPPHPGASYNEQFF.

This clonotype has ten or more counts. V usage is TRBV6-1 and J usage is TRBJ1-5; 8 nucleotides match TRBD1. Looked up from germline, CDR1 is MNHNS and CDR2 is SASEGT. This CDR3 contains 15 residues. The V segment lost 3 bases and the J segment 1 base; nucleotides outside the gene matches: 2. The CDR3 DNA follows: TGTGCCAGCAGTGAGGGACAGGCCAGCAATCAGCCCCAGCATTTT. Its protein is CASSEGQASNQPQHF.

This clonotype was detected many times. The genes are TRBV7-8 and TRBJ2-1, with D tentatively TRBD2 (5 bases). The CDR3 sequence is 18 residues long. V shed 1 base and J shed 3 bases, with 19 bases lying between them. CDR1 and CDR2 (germline): SGHVS, FQNEAQ. The DNA of the CDR3 is TGTGCCAGCAGCTTAGTCAGCCCTCTAGCTTCAATCTACAATGAGCAGTTCTTC. Protein sequence: CASSLVSPLASIYNEQFF.

V gene TRBV7-9 combines with J gene TRBJ2-5, with unresolved D. Trimming shortened V by 6 bases and J by 0 bases, and 11 bases separated the two germline ends. The CDR3 runs to 14 residues. From germline, CDR1 is SEHNR and CDR2 FQNEAQ (reference sequence). The CDR3 reads CASSQTIYQETQYF. The CDR3 DNA reads as TGTGCCAGCAGTCAGACAATCTACCAAGAGACCCAGTACTTC.

This clonotype is a singleton in its sample. The junction does not match germline at one end; this may be a read error. The V call is TRBV9, the J call TRBJ2-5, with TRBD2 matching over 10 bases. This CDR3 is 12 amino acids long. Looked up from germline, CDR1 is SGDLS and CDR2 is YYNGEE. Here the CDR3 reads CSSSGRVGTQYF. The CDR3 DNA follows: TGTTCCAGCAGCGGGAGGGTCGGGACCCAGTACTTC.

About this clonotype: The CDR3 does not close with the conserved phenylalanine or tryptophan, likely indicating a read error. The limits of the CDR3 on the DNA are not certain, so only TCRdb's listed CDR3 is given. V gene TRBV7-4 combines with J gene TRBJ1-1; whether TRBD1, the table's D call, matches the DNA was not checked. The length of the CDR3 is 11 amino acids, counting both ends. CDR1 and CDR2 (germline): SGHVT, SQSDAQ. This CDR3 reads CASSTQGAGSL.

The gene calls are TRBV7-6 and TRBJ2-3; D is perhaps TRBD1 (6 bases). Trimming removed 5 bases at V and 2 bases at J, with 14 bases between. The CDR3 is made up of 15 amino acids. CDR1 and CDR2 from the germline V gene are SGHVS and FNYEAQ. CDR3 DNA sequence: TGTGCCAGCAGCCCCCGGACAGCTTCCACAGATACGCAGTATTTT. It translates to CASSPRTASTDTQYF.

The V and J genes are TRBV28 and TRBJ1-2, with 7 bases aligning to TRBD1. Germline V gives CDR1 MDHEN, CDR2 SYDVKM. CDR3 length equals 16 residues. Germline trimming cut 7 bases from V and 6 bases from J; bases unmatched to any gene: 17. CDR3 region: CASTRIPDRADHGYTF. The CDR3 DNA reads as TGTGCCAGCACGAGGATCCCAGACAGGGCGGACCATGGCTACACCTTC.

The rearrangement uses TRBV15 and TRBJ2-7; 8 bases line up with TRBD2. The CDR3 sequence is 16 residues long. From germline, CDR1 is LNHNV and CDR2 YYDKDF (reference sequence). The V segment lost 3 bases and the J segment 6 bases; nucleotides outside the gene matches: 13. The CDR3, as DNA: TGTGCCACCAGCAGGTCCAAGTACGGGAGGGAGATCGAGCAGTACTTC. It is translated as CATSRSKYGREIEQYF.

A remark on this clonotype: A much larger clone differs by one base, so this may be a read error. The CDR3 carries no conserved terminal phenylalanine or tryptophan, so it likely arises from a read error. The chain joins TRBV7-2 to TRBJ2-7, with 12 bases aligning to TRBD2. This CDR3 comprises 15 residues. With V trimmed by 5 bases and J by 2 bases, 4 bases remained unmatched. The germline gives CDR1 SGHTA, CDR2 FQGNSA. The CDR3: CASSELAGGPYEQYL. In DNA form, the CDR3 reads TGTGCCAGCAGCGAACTAGCGGGAGGCCCCTACGAGCAGTACTTA.

The chain recombines TRBV6-5 with TRBJ2-1; tentatively, D is TRBD2 (6 bases). Germline CDR1 and CDR2: MNHEY and SVGAGI. This CDR3 spans 15 amino acids. The ends were cut back, 5 bases at V and 8 bases at J, with 19 bases in the middle. In nucleotides, the CDR3 is TGTGCCAGCAGTAGGTACCGGGAGACGTCCTATGAGCAGTTCTTC. It codes for CASSRYRETSYEQFF.

Points on this clonotype: The CDR3 carries no conserved terminal phenylalanine or tryptophan, so it likely arises from a read error. The chain recombines TRBV28 with TRBJ2-5, with TRBD1 as a possible D gene (6 bases). Germline-derived CDR1 and CDR2 are MDHEN and SYDVKM. This CDR3 has 15 amino acids. Trimming shortened V by 2 bases and J by 10 bases, and 20 bases separated the two germline ends. The CDR3 is CASSLSGRAQGNQYL. CDR3 coding DNA: TGTGCCAGCAGTTTAAGTGGGCGGGCCCAGGGGAACCAGTACTTA.

This clonotype was counted a few times. V is TRBV5-1 and J is TRBJ2-5, with 8 bases fitting TRBD1. The CDR3 loop spans 15 amino acids. J was trimmed by 4 bases and V by 4 bases; bases with no gene match: 9. The germline V gene encodes CDR1 SGHRS and CDR2 YFSETQ. The DNA of the CDR3 is TGCGCCAGCAGCCGAGATGACAGGGGTTCAGAGACCCAGTACTTC. It is translated as CASSRDDRGSETQYF.

This chain links TRBV24-1 with TRBJ1-5, with TRBD1 identical over 8 bases. The CDR3 is made up of 15 amino acids. V was pared by 4 bases and J by 5 bases, with 6 bases of the junction left unmatched. Germline-derived CDR1 and CDR2 are KGHDR and SFDVKD. The CDR3 sequence is CATSETGTGYQPQHF. CDR3 in DNA: TGTGCCACCAGTGAGACGGGGACAGGATATCAGCCCCAGCATTTT.

This clonotype was observed a few times. The V gene is TRBV14, the J gene TRBJ1-1; D remains unclear. Germline CDR1 and CDR2: SGHDN and FVKESK. The CDR3 consists of 19 residues. V was clipped by 0 bases and J by 3 bases, with 23 bases between them. CDR3 nucleotide sequence: TGTGCCAGCAGCCAAGATAGGGTTCGCGGCACCTATTCGTACACTGAAGCTTTCTTT. It codes for CASSQDRVRGTYSYTEAFF.

This clonotype was counted between two and nine times. The V gene is TRBV7-6, the J gene TRBJ2-4, with no clear D. Germline loops: CDR1 SGHVS, CDR2 FNYEAQ. The CDR3 contains 15 residues. The V gene lost 3 bases and the J gene lost 0 bases, with 9 bases spanning the gap. The CDR3 region is CASSFSTGAKNIQYF. As DNA, the CDR3 is TGTGCCAGCAGCTTCTCTACGGGAGCCAAAAACATTCAGTACTTC.

DNA of the CDR3: TGCGCCAGCAGCCAAGGCAGAGACACCGGGGAGCTGTTTTTT. This gives the protein CASSQGRDTGELFF. The rearrangement links TRBV4-1 to TRBJ2-2; D is unresolved. The CDR3 has 14 residues. CDR1 is MGHRA and CDR2 is YSYEKL in the germline V gene. Trimming cost V 1 base and J 3 bases, with 6 bases left between them.

The table lists this clonotype with a few counts. The chain combines TRBV7-2 with TRBJ2-1; D is undetermined. The CDR3 spans 12 residues. Germline V lookup: CDR1 SGHTA, CDR2 FQGNSA. The ends were cut back, 5 bases at V and 6 bases at J, with 8 bases in the middle. The CDR3: CASSPPPNEQFF. The DNA of the CDR3 is TGTGCCAGCAGCCCCCCCCCCAATGAGCAGTTCTTC.

In regard to this clonotype: An end of the junction does not agree with germline; a read error may underlie this. The chain joins TRBV11-2 to TRBJ1-2; D is uncertain. CDR3 length equals 11 residues. The germline V gene encodes CDR1 SGHAT and CDR2 FQNNGV. The CDR3 DNA is TGTGCCAGCAGCGCTAACTATGGCTTCACCTTC. Amino acid sequence: CASSANYGFTF.

This clonotype was seen just once. The chain recombines TRBV19 with TRBJ2-4, with D possibly being TRBD2 (6 bases). The CDR3 consists of 13 residues. Germline assignment: CDR1 LNHDA and CDR2 SQIVND (reference sequence). Between the trimmed V and J ends, which lost 10 bases and 6 bases, there was a span of 16 bases. CDR3 sequence: CATSGLGINIQYF. The CDR3 nucleotides read TGTGCCACCAGCGGGCTCGGCATAAACATTCAGTACTTC. Combining the CDR3 with reference TRBV19 and TRBJ2-4 gives the whole variable domain DGGITQSPKYLFRKEGQNVTLSCEQNLNHDAMYWYRQDPGQGLRLIYYSQIVNDFQKGDIAEGYSVSREKKESFPLTVTSAQKNPTAFYLCATSGLGINIQYFGAGTRLSVL.

This sequence joins TRBV10-3 and TRBJ2-2, with D possibly being TRBD2 (5 bases). V was trimmed by 5 bases and J by 0 bases, leaving 13 bases between them. Germline-derived CDR1 and CDR2 are ENHRY and SYGVKD. There are 16 residues in the CDR3. CDR3 sequence reads: CAISQITGTNTGELFF. CDR3 sequence (DNA): TGTGCCATCAGTCAAATCACGGGGACGAACACCGGGGAGCTGTTTTTT.